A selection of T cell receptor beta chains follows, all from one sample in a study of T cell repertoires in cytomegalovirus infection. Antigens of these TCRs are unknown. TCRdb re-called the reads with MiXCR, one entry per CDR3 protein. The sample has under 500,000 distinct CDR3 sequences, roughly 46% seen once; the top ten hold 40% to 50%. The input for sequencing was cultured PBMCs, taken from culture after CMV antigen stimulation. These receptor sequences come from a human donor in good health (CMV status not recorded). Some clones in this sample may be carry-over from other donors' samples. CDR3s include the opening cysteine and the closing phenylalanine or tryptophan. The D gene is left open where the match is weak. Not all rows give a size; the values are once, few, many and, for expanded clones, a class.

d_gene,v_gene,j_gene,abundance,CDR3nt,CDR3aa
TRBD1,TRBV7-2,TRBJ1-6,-,TGTGCCAGCAGCTTAGGGGACAGACTGGAGTCACCCCTCCACTTT,CASSLGDRLESPLHF
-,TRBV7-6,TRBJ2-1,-,TGTGCCAGCAGCGGGGGAGGGCAGTTCTTC,CASSGGGQFF
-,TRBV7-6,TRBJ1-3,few,TGTGCCAGCAGCTTTAGTGTGACGGATACCTCCATATATTTT,CASSFSVTDTSIYF
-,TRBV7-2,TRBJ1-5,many,TGTGCCAGCAGCTTAGATCAGGCAGGGAACCATCAGCCCCAGCATTTT,CASSLDQAGNHQPQHF
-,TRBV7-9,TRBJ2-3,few,TGTGCCAGCAGCCAAGGCGACGGGAGCACAGATACGCAGTATTTT,CASSQGDGSTDTQYF
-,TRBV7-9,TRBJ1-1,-,TGTGCCAGCAGCTTACGGGGGCGGGACACTGAAGCTTTCTTT,CASSLRGRDTEAFF
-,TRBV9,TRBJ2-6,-,TGTGCCAGCAGCGTAGCTCAACTCTCTGGGGCCAACGTCCTGACTTTC,CASSVAQLSGANVLTF
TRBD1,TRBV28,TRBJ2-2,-,TGTGCCAGCAGTTTCGGACAGGGTCCCACCGGGGAGCTGTTTTTT,CASSFGQGPTGELFF
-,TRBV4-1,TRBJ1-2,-,TGCGCCAGCAGCCTTCCCGGCGCGACAAATAGGGGCTACACCTTC,CASSLPGATNRGYTF
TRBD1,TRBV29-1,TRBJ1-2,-,TGCAGCGACCGGACAGGGGGGAGCTATGGCTACACCTTC,CSDRTGGSYGYTF
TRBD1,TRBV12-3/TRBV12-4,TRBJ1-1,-,TGTGCCAGCAGTTCCTGGACAGGGCTGAGGTTCACTGAAGCTTTCTTT,CASSSWTGLRFTEAFF
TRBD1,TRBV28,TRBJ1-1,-,TGTGCCAGCAGGACAGGGGACACTGAAGCTTTCTTT,CASRTGDTEAFF
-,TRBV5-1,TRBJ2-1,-,TGCGCCAGCAGCGGAGGGAAGGATGAGCAGTTCTTC,CASSGGKDEQFF
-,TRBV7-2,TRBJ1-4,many,TGTGCCAGCAGCTTCCCGGGGGATAATGAAAAACTGTTTTTT,CASSFPGDNEKLFF
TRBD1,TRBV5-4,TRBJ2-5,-,TGTGCCAGCAGCCGAGGACAGGGTGGTGAGACCCAGTACTTC,CASSRGQGGETQYF
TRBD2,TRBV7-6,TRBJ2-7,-,TGTGCCAGCAGCACCCGCCCAAGGACTAGCGGAAGCTCCTACGAGCAGTACTTC,CASSTRPRTSGSSYEQYF
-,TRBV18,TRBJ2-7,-,TGTGCCAGCTCACCATCCGGGGGTTTGATGCAGTACTTC,CASSPSGGLMQYF
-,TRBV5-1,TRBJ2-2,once,TGCGCCAGCAGCCCGTCTCTTGTCGGGGAGCTGTTTTTT,CASSPSLVGELFF
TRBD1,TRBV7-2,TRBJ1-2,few,TGTGCCAGCAGCTTCCAGGGGGGCTATGGCTACACCTTC,CASSFQGGYGYTF
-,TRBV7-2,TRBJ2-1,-,TGTGCCAGCAGCTTGGGGGGACCCAACAATGAGCAGTTCTTC,CASSLGGPNNEQFF
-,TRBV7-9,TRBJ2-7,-,TGTGCCAGCAGCTTAAGCCACCTGGCCTACGAGCAGTACTTC,CASSLSHLAYEQYF
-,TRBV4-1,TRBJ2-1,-,TGCGCCAGCAGCCAACATGCGAAGGGGGGCAATGAGCAGTTCTTC,CASSQHAKGGNEQFF
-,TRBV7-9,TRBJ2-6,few,TGTGCCAGCAGCTTAGCCGTGACGAGGGGGGCCAACGTCCTGACTTTC,CASSLAVTRGANVLTF
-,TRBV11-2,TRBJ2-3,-,TGTGCCAGCAGCTTAGATCGATGGCAGTATCCCACAGATACGCAGTATTTT,CASSLDRWQYPTDTQYF